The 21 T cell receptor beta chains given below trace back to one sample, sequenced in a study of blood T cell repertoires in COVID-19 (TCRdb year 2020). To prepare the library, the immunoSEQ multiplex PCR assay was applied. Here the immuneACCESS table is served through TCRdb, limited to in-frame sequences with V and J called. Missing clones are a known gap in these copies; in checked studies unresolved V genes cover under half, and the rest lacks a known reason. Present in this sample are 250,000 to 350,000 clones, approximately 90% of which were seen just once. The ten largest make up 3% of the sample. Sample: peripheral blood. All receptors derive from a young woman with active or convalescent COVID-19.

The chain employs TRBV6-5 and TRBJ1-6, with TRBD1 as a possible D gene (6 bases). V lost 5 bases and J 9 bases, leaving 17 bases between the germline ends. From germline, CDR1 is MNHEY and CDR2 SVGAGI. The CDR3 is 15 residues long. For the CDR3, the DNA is TGTGCCAGCAGTCGGGAACAGGGAGTACGTTCACCCCTCCACTTT. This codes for CASSREQGVRSPLHF.

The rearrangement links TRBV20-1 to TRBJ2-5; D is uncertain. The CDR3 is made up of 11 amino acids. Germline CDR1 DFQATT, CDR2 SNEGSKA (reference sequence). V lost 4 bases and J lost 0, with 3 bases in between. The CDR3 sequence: CSATYQETQYF. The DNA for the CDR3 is TGCAGTGCTACTTACCAAGAGACCCAGTACTTC.

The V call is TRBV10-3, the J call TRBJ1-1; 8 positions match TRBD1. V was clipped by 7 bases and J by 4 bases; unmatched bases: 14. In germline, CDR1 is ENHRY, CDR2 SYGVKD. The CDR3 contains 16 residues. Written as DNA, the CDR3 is TGTGCCATCACTACCGAACCCCAGGGGGCGGGCACTGAAGCTTTCTTT. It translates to CAITTEPQGAGTEAFF.

DNA of the CDR3: TGTGCCAGCTCACCAGCCCTGGACAGGGGTTCACCCCTCCACTTT. Its protein is CASSPALDRGSPLHF. V gene TRBV18 combines with J gene TRBJ1-6, with 9 bases identical to TRBD1. The CDR3 is 15 amino acids. CDR1 and CDR2 (germline): KGHSH, LQKENI. The trim removed 2 bases at V and 9 bases at J, leaving 5 bases unmatched.

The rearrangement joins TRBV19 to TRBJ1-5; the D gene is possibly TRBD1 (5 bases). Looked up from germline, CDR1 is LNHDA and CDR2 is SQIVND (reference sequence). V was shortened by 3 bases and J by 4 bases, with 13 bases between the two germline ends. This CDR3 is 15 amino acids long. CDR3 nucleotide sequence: TGTGCCAGTAGTATGGGCAGGGCTATAAATCAGCCCCAGCATTTT. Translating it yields CASSMGRAINQPQHF.

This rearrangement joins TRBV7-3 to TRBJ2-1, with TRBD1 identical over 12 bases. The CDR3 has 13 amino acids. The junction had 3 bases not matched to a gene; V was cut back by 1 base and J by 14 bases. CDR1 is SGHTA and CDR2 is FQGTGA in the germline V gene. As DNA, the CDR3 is TGTGCCAGCAGCTTAAAGGGGACAGGGGGCGAGTTCTTC. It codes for CASSLKGTGGEFF.

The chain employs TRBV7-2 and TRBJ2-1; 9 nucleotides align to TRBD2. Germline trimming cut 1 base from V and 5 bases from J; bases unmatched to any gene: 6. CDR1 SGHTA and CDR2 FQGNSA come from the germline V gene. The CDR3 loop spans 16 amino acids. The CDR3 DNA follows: TGTGCCAGCAGCTTAGAGGCGGGGGGGCTCCACAATGAGCAGTTCTTC. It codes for CASSLEAGGLHNEQFF.

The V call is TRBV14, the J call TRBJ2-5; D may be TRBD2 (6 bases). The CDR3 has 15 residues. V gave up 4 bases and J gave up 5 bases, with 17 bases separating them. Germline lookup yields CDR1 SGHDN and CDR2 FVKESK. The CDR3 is CASSLLGPRGETQYF. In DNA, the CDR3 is TGTGCCAGCAGCCTTCTCGGGCCGCGGGGTGAGACCCAGTACTTC.

CDR3 loop: CASSQGSNEKLFF. The CDR3 DNA is TGTGCCAGCAGCCAAGGAAGCAATGAAAAACTGTTTTTT. The rearrangement joins TRBV3-1 (or the pseudogene TRBV3-2) to TRBJ1-4; no clear D gene. V was trimmed by 1 base and J by 5 bases, leaving 5 bases between them. The length of the CDR3 is 13 residues. Germline V lookup: CDR1 LGHDT, CDR2 YNNKEL (reference sequence).

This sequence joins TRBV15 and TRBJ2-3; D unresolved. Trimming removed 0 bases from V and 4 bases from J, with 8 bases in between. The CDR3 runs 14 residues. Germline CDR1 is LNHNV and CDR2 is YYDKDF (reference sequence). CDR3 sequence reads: CATSRDSRSDTQYF. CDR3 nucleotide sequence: TGTGCCACCAGCAGAGATTCCCGTTCAGATACGCAGTATTTT. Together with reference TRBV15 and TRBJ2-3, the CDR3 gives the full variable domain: DAMVIQNPRYQVTQFGKPVTLSCSQTLNHNVMYWYQQKSSQAPKLLFHYYDKDFNNEADTPDNFQSRRPNTSFCFLDIRSPGLGDTAMYLCATSRDSRSDTQYFGPGTRLTVL.

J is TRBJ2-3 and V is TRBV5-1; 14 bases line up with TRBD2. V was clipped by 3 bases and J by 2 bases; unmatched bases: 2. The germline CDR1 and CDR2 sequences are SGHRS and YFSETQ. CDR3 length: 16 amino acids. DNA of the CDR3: TGCGCCAGCAGCTCGGGACTAGCGGGGGCCACAGATACGCAGTATTTT. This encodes CASSSGLAGATDTQYF.

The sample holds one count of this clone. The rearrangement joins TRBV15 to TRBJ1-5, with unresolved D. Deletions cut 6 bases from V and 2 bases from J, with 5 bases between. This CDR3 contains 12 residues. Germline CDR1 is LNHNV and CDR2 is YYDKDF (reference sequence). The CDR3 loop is CATRQGNQPQHF. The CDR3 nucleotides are TGTGCCACCAGGCAGGGCAATCAGCCCCAGCATTTT.

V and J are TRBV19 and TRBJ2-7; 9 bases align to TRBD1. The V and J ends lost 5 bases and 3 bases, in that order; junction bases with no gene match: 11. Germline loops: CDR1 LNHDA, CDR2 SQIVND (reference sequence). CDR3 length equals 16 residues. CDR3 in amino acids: CASSAGAGTGFYEQYF. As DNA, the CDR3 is TGTGCCAGTAGTGCAGGGGCCGGGACAGGGTTCTACGAGCAGTACTTC.

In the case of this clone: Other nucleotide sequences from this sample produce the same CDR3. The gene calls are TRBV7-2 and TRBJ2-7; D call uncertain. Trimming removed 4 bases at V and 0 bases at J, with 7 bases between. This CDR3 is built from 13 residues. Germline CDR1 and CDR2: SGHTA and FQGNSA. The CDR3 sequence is CASSSYNSYEQYF. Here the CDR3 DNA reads TGTGCCAGCAGCTCCTATAACTCCTACGAGCAGTACTTC.

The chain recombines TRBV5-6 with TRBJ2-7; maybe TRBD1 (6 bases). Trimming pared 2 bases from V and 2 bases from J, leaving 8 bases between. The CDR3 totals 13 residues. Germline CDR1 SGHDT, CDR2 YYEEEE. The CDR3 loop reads CASSLNRAYEQYF. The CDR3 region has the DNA TGTGCCAGCAGCTTAAACAGGGCCTACGAGCAGTACTTC.

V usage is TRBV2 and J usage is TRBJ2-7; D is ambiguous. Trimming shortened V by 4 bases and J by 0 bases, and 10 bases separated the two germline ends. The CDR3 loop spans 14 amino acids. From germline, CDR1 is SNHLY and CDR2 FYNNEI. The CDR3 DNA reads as TGTGCCAGCAGTGGAGTTCTTGTCTCCTACGAGCAGTACTTC. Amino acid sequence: CASSGVLVSYEQYF.

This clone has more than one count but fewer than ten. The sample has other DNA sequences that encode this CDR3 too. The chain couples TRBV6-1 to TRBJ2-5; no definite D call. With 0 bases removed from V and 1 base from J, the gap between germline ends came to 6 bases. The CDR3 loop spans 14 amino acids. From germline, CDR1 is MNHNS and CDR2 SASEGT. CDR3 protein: CASSEASGQETQYF. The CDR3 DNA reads TGTGCCAGCAGTGAAGCCTCGGGCCAAGAGACCCAGTACTTC.

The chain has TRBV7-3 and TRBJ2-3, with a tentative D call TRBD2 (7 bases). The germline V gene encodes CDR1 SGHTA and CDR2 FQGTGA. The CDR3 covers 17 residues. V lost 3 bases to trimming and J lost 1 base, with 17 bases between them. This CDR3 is CASSLRPRGAGTDTQYF. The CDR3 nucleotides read TGTGCCAGCAGCTTGAGGCCCCGGGGGGCCGGCACAGATACGCAGTATTTT.

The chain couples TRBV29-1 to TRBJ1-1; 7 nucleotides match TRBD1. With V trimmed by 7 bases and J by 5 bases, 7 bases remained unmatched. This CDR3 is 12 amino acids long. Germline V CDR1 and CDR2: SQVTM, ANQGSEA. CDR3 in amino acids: CSAETGITEAFF. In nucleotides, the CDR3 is TGCAGCGCGGAGACAGGGATAACTGAAGCTTTCTTT.

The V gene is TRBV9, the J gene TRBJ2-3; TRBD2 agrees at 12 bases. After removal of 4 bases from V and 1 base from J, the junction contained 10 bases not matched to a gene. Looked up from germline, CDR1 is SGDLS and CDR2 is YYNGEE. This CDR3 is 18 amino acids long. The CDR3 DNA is TGTGCCAGCAGCCTAGACGCTAGCGGGGGGGGGCGCACAGATACGCAGTATTTT. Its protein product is CASSLDASGGGRTDTQYF.

CDR3 in DNA: TGTGCCAGCAGCTTAGGTGTTCAGAGCGCAGCTTTCACAGATACGCAGTATTTT. Encoded protein: CASSLGVQSAAFTDTQYF. This chain joins TRBV7-2 and TRBJ2-3, with D unresolved. The CDR3 spans 18 residues. The germline CDR1 and CDR2 sequences are SGHTA and FQGNSA. The ends were cut back, 1 base at V and 2 bases at J, with 19 bases in the middle.